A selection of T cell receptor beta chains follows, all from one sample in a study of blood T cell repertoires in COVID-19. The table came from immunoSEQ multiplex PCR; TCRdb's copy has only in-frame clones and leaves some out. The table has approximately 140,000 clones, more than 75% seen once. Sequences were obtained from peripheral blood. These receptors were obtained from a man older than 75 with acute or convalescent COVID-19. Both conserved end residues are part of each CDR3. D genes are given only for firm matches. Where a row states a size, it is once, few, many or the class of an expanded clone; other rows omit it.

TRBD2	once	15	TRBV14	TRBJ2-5	CASSPGLAGVETQYF	TGTGCCAGCAGCCCGGGACTAGCGGGGGTAGAGACCCAGTACTTC
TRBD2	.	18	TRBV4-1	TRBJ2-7	CASSQALAGGPTGAEQYF	TGCGCCAGCAGCCAAGCCCTAGCGGGAGGGCCTACGGGCGCCGAGCAGTACTTC
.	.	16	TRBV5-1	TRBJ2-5	CASGLIPGRGQETQYF	TGCGCCAGCGGACTAATTCCGGGCAGGGGGCAAGAGACCCAGTACTTC
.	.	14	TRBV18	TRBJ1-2	CASSPQQDNYGYTF	TGTGCCAGCTCACCGCAGCAGGATAACTATGGCTACACCTTC
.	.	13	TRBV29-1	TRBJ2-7	CSVESPRGYEQYF	TGCAGCGTTGAAAGTCCTAGGGGATACGAGCAGTACTTC
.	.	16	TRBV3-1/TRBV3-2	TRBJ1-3	CASSQGDRSSGNTIYF	TGTGCCAGCAGCCAAGGAGACCGGAGCTCTGGAAACACCATATATTTT
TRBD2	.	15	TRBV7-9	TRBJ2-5	CASSRLAGGQETQYF	TGTGCCAGCAGCAGACTAGCGGGGGGACAAGAGACCCAGTACTTC
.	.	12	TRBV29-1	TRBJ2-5	CSVEEGGVTQYF	TGCAGCGTTGAGGAGGGCGGGGTGACCCAGTACTTC
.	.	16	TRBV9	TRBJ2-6	CASSVTGNSGANVLTF	TGTGCCAGCAGCGTCACAGGGAACTCTGGGGCCAACGTCCTGACTTTC
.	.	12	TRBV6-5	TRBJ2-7	CASRLATYEQYF	TGTGCCAGCAGACTAGCAACCTACGAGCAGTACTTC
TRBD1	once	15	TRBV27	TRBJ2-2	CASSFGTVNTGELFF	TGTGCCAGCAGTTTCGGGACAGTCAACACCGGGGAGCTGTTTTTT
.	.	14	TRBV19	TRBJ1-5	CASRHPGDNQPQHF	TGTGCCAGTAGACATCCGGGAGATAACCAGCCCCAGCATTTT
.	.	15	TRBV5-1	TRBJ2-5	CASSLEGSGGETQYF	TGCGCCAGCAGCTTGGAGGGTTCCGGGGGAGAGACCCAGTACTTC
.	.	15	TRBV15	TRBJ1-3	CATSREATFGNTIYF	TGTGCCACCAGCAGAGAGGCCACGTTCGGAAACACCATATATTTT
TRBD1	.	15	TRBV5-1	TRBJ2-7	CASSLEVRGIDEQYF	TGCGCCAGCAGCTTGGAGGTCAGGGGGATCGACGAGCAGTACTTC
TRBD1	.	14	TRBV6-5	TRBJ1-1	CASGAGTANTEAFF	TGTGCCAGCGGGGCCGGGACAGCGAACACTGAAGCTTTCTTT
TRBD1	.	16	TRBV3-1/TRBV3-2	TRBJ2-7	CASSGVGTGRAYEQYF	TGTGCCAGCAGCGGGGTAGGGACAGGTAGGGCCTACGAGCAGTACTTC
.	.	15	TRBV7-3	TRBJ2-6	CASRQGTTGANVLTF	TGTGCCAGCAGACAGGGCACCACTGGGGCCAACGTCCTGACTTTC
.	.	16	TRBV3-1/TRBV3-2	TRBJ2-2	CASSQSGTRITGELFF	TGTGCCAGCAGCCAATCTGGTACTAGAATTACCGGGGAGCTGTTTTTT
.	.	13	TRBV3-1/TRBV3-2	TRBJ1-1	CASSPTGPGYAFF	TGTGCCAGCAGCCCGACAGGCCCGGGGTACGCTTTCTTT
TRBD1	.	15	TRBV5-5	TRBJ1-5	CASSLEDRGHQPQHF	TGTGCCAGCAGCTTGGAGGACAGGGGGCATCAGCCCCAGCATTTT
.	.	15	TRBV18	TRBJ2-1	CASSPGASSYNEQFF	TGTGCCAGCTCACCGGGGGCCAGCTCCTACAATGAGCAGTTCTTC
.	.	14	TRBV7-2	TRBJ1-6	CASSLYTGRSPLHF	TGTGCCAGCAGCTTATACACAGGGCGTTCACCCCTCCACTTT
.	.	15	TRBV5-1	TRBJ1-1	CASSLSLAGNTEAFF	TGCGCCAGCAGCTTGAGCCTGGCGGGGAACACTGAAGCTTTCTTT
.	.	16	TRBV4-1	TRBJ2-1	CASSQTTTSSYNEQFF	TGCGCCAGCAGCCAAACTACTACAAGCTCCTACAATGAGCAGTTCTTC
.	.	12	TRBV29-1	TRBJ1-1	CSVSGAPGEAFF	TGCAGCGTTTCAGGGGCCCCGGGGGAAGCTTTCTTT
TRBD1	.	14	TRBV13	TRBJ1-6	CASSYQGVRSPLHF	TGTGCCAGCAGCTACCAGGGGGTTAGGTCACCCCTCCACTTT
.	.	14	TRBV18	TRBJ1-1	CASSPGGRDTEAFF	TGTGCCAGCTCACCAGGTGGCAGGGACACTGAAGCTTTCTTT
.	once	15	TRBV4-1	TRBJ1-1	CASSLGGRGNTEAFF	TGCGCCAGCAGCCTTGGGGGGAGGGGGAACACTGAAGCTTTCTTT
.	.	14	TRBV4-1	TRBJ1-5	CASSQGTREQPQHF	TGCGCCAGCAGCCAGGGGACCCGGGAGCAGCCCCAGCATTTT
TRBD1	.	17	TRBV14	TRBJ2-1	CASSPPTGVYSYNEQFF	TGTGCCAGCAGCCCCCCAACAGGGGTTTATTCCTACAATGAGCAGTTCTTC
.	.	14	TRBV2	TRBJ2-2	CASSRDSNTGELFF	TGTGCCAGCAGTCGGGACTCGAACACCGGGGAGCTGTTTTTT
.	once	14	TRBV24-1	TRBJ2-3	CATSDWSSTDTQYF	TGTGCCACCAGTGATTGGAGCAGCACAGATACGCAGTATTTT
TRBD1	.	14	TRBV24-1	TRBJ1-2	CATSDQGAYYGYTF	TGTGCCACCAGTGACCAGGGGGCTTACTATGGCTACACCTTC
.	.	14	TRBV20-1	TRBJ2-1	CSASHGIVYNEQFF	TGCAGTGCTAGTCACGGGATTGTCTACAATGAGCAGTTCTTC
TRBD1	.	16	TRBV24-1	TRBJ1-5	CATSASGQGGNQPQHF	TGTGCCACCAGTGCGTCGGGACAGGGGGGCAATCAGCCCCAGCATTTT
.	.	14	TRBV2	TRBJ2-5	CASSEQGGRETQYF	TGTGCCAGCAGTGAACAGGGTGGGCGGGAGACCCAGTACTTC
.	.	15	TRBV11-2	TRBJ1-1	CASSWGGRTRHEAFF	TGTGCCAGCAGCTGGGGGGGAAGGACTCGGCATGAAGCTTTCTTT
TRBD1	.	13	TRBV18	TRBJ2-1	CASSPDRFNEQFF	TGTGCCAGCTCACCGGACAGGTTTAATGAGCAGTTCTTC
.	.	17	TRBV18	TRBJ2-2	CASSQIRTAANTGELFF	TGTGCCAGCTCACAGATTAGGACAGCGGCGAACACCGGGGAGCTGTTTTTT
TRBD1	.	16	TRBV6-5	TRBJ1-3	CASSFSGTGGGNTIYF	TGTGCCAGCAGTTTTTCCGGGACAGGGGGTGGAAACACCATATATTTT
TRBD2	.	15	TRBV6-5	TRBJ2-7	CASSYSGRENYEQYF	TGTGCCAGCAGTTACTCCGGGCGGGAGAACTACGAGCAGTACTTC
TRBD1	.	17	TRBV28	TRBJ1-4	CASSHTGTGVFEEKLFF	TGTGCCAGCAGTCATACCGGGACAGGGGTTTTTGAGGAAAAACTGTTTTTT
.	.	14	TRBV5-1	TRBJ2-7	CASSLGGSSYEQYF	TGCGCCAGCAGCTTGGGTGGGAGCTCCTACGAGCAGTACTTC
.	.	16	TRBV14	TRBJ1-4	CASSQTIASTNEKLFF	TGTGCCAGCAGCCAAACAATAGCATCAACTAATGAAAAACTGTTTTTT
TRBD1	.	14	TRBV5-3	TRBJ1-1	CARSPGQTNTEAFF	TGTGCCAGAAGCCCGGGACAGACGAACACTGAAGCTTTCTTT
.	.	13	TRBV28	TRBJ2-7	CASSLVQGFEQYF	TGTGCCAGCAGTTTAGTTCAGGGTTTCGAGCAGTACTTC
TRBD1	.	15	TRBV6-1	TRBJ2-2	CASSEAGQVPGELFF	TGTGCCAGCAGTGAGGCGGGACAGGTTCCCGGGGAGCTGTTTTTT
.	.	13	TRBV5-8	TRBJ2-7	CASSRNRAYEQYF	TGTGCCAGCAGCCGAAACAGGGCTTACGAGCAGTACTTC
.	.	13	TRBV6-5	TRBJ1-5	CASTRGVGQPQHF	TGTGCCAGCACCCGGGGGGTAGGTCAGCCCCAGCATTTT
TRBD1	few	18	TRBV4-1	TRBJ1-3	CASSQTRRTGGSGNTIYF	TGCGCCAGCAGCCAAACGAGGAGGACAGGAGGTTCTGGAAACACCATATATTTT